This T cell receptor (beta chain) is drawn from a study of low-dose radiotherapy and immunotherapy resistance in tumors (dated by TCRdb to the early 2020s). At the level of the whole study: Patients in Cohort 1 were given 0.5 Gy per fraction every 2 weeks, and the prescribed total PTV dose was 6.5 Gy. Cohort 2 received 1 Gy per fraction every two weeks, with a total of 13 Gy over 26 weeks. Patients were given nivolumab as a 240 mg flat dose every two weeks and ipilimumab at 1 mg/kg every six weeks, with both drugs delivered intravenously. Intravenous cyclophosphamide at 200 mg/m2 was administered every two weeks, one day ahead of each radiation and immunotherapy administration. Aspirin 300 mg was taken orally once daily by patients for four cycles, starting on cycle 1 day 1. Randomization of trial participants into treatment groups was not performed. Eight patients were included in the translational analysis, namely three from the first dose cohort plus the first five from the second dose cohort.

This sample's time point label indicates: after trial treatment. The sample's treatment or condition label, decoded: LDRT plus nivolumab, ipilimumab, low-dose cyclophosphamide and aspirin (RACIN trial). The donors took part in RACIN, a single-arm, phase I, dose-escalation trial that combined nivolumab, ipilimumab, aspirin, low-dose cyclophosphamide and low-dose radiotherapy. Patients with advanced, TIL-negative solid tumors were considered eligible. There are many counts of this clonotype. This receptor's antigen is unknown. Base qualities are not at hand, and no much larger clone is one base apart. Trimming removed 4 bases from V and 6 bases from J; the gene matches leave 20 bases unexplained. From the cysteine up to the phenylalanine, the CDR3 has a length of 20 residues. The entry retains the CDR3 DNA only, 60 bases that are in frame from base 1. The germline V gene sets CDR1 to SGHRS and CDR2 to YFSETQ.

TCRdb names Illumina HiSeq 2500 as the instrument used. First-strand cDNA was synthesized using Superscript III and a set of TRAV- and TRBV-specific primers, so that both TCRalpha and TCRbeta chains were covered. An approximately 18-cycle PCR with Phusion amplified the TCRs, pairing a constant-region primer with the adapter that was attached to the V primers. The isolated mRNA was amplified using the MessageAmp II aRNA Amplification Kit, with in vitro transcription performed for approximately 15 hours at 37 degrees C. mRNA for TCR sequencing was isolated with the Dynabeads mRNA DIRECT Purification Kit. Indexed Illumina adapters were added in a second Phusion PCR of about 27 cycles, after which AMPure XP beads were used to purify the products. The paper's data handling went like this. Custom Perl scripts pooled TCR sequences encoding the same protein, removed out-of-frame sequences and computed each clonotype's abundance. The analysis excluded TCR sequences that were supported by just one read. Shannon entropy, Gini index, clonality, richness, and the frequency of TCRs shared between repertoires were included as repertoire metrics. The public reads were run again by TCRdb, first through fastp at Q25 and then through MiXCR, and only productive beta chains were kept. Each CDR3 protein gets just one entry, which takes the most common genes and DNA from the rows behind it. The V and J calls were not made by the authors but by TCRdb's processing. The sample has some 100,000 distinct CDR3 sequences on record, roughly 20% of them singletons. The ten largest make up over 10% of the sample.

This TCR was recovered from a female donor with ovarian cancer. The source was PBMCs, collected after low-dose radiotherapy plus immunotherapy. The chain is encoded by TRBV5-1 joined to TRBJ2-2, with 11 bases in between that match TRBD1. The nucleotide sequence reads as follows: TGCGCCAGCAGCCAGAGCCCCCGGGACAGGGGGTATAGCGAGCCCGGGGAGCTGTTTTTT. It specifies CASSQSPRDRGYSEPGELFF.